The 17 T cell receptor beta chains below were found in one sample sequenced in a study of shared clonotypes between healthy human individuals. Generated by immunoSEQ multiplex PCR, the TCRdb table keeps only in-frame clones and is missing some. The sample comprises about 2.3 million clones, 80% to 95% of which are singletons, and around 0.38% rests with the top ten. Sequencing input: naive CD4+ T cells from PBMCs. Subset meaning: CD45RA+ positively selected. These receptors all come from a man aged 18 to 29 in good health. Some clones in this sample may be carry-over from other donors' samples.

This chain uses TRBV5-5 with TRBJ2-1, with D perhaps TRBD1 (6 bases). V lost 4 bases, J lost 4 bases, and 27 bases lay in between. This CDR3 spans 19 amino acids. The germline V gene has CDR1 SGHKS and CDR2 YYEKEE (reference sequence). The CDR3 sequence is CASSPDHTVTGFLYNEQFF. CDR3 nucleotide sequence: TGTGCCAGCAGCCCAGACCATACCGTGACAGGCTTTTTGTACAATGAGCAGTTCTTC.

The gene calls are TRBV10-1 and TRBJ2-2; 7 bases agree with TRBD2. Germline loops: CDR1 WNHNN, CDR2 SYGVQD (reference sequence). This CDR3 region has 12 residues. The V and J ends lost 4 bases and 11 bases, in that order; junction bases with no gene match: 4. The CDR3 DNA follows: TGCGCCAGCAGTGTCGGCGGGAGCGAGCTGTTTTTT. It yields the protein CASSVGGSELFF.

The chain combines TRBV4-2 with TRBJ1-5; possible D gene TRBD1, 5 bases. CDR3 length equals 14 residues. Trimming took 2 bases from V and 4 from J, leaving 9 bases between them. Per germline, CDR1 LGHNA and CDR2 YNFKEQ. As DNA, the CDR3 is TGTGCCAGCAGCCAAACAGAGGGGAATCAGCCCCAGCATTTT. Residues: CASSQTEGNQPQHF.

The chain employs TRBV28 and TRBJ2-7; D perhaps matches TRBD2 (6 bases). V was shortened by 5 bases and J by 5 bases, with 19 bases between the two germline ends. The CDR3 sequence is 15 residues long. Per the germline V gene, CDR1 is MDHEN and CDR2 is SYDVKM. The CDR3 loop reads CASSPVDREANEQYF. The CDR3 nucleotides are TGTGCCAGCAGTCCCGTCGATAGGGAGGCTAACGAGCAGTACTTC.

As to this clone: A read error may produce the germline difference seen at one junction end. The chain employs TRBV7-9 and TRBJ2-5; 9 bases are a match to TRBD2. The CDR3 consists of 13 residues. In germline, CDR1 is SEHNR, CDR2 FQNEAQ (reference sequence). The CDR3 DNA follows: TGTGCCAGCAGCTTAATAGGACTAGCGATTCCAGACTTC. Protein product: CASSLIGLAIPDF. Complete variable domain (other parts from reference TRBV7-9 and TRBJ2-5): DTGVSQNPRHKITKRGQNVTFRCDPISEHNRLYWYRQTLGQGPEFLTYFQNEAQLEKSRLLSDRFSAERPKGSFSTLEIQRTEQGDSAMYLCASSLIGLAIPDFGPGTRLLVL.

The gene calls are TRBV5-4 and TRBJ1-2, with 9 bases that match TRBD1. The CDR3 has 13 amino acids. V gave up 3 bases and J gave up 8 bases; unmatched junction bases: 5. The germline CDR1 and CDR2 sequences are SGHNT and YYREEE (reference sequence). The CDR3: CASSWDRVRGYTF. DNA for the CDR3: TGTGCCAGCAGCTGGGACAGGGTTCGGGGCTACACCTTC. The complete variable domain, with remaining parts taken from reference TRBV5-4 and TRBJ1-2, reads ETGVTQSPTHLIKTRGQQVTLRCSSQSGHNTVSWYQQALGQGPQFIFQYYREEENGRGNFPPRFSGLQFPNYSSELNVNALELDDSALYLCASSWDRVRGYTFGSGTRLTVV.

The chain is built from TRBV29-1 and TRBJ2-7; either TRBD1 or TRBD2 may fit D (5 bases each). Between the trimmed V and J ends, which lost 4 bases and 6 bases, there was a span of 22 bases. This CDR3 contains 15 residues. The germline gives CDR1 SQVTM, CDR2 ANQGSEA. The CDR3 nucleotides are TGCAGCGTTGTTATTGTGGGGCAGGGAGAGGGCGAGCAGTACTTC. Protein: CSVVIVGQGEGEQYF.

The V and J genes are TRBV28 and TRBJ1-2; a possible D gene is TRBD1 (6 bases). CDR1 MDHEN and CDR2 SYDVKM come from the germline V gene. Trimming removed 6 bases at V and 4 bases at J, with 18 bases between. This CDR3 spans 15 amino acids. The CDR3 spells CASRRLGGRLYGYTF. DNA for the CDR3: TGTGCCAGCAGGAGACTCGGGGGGCGCCTCTATGGCTACACCTTC.

This chain links TRBV7-9 with TRBJ1-1, with unresolved D. Germline V gene data show CDR1 as SEHNR and CDR2 as FQNEAQ (reference sequence). The CDR3 spans 13 residues. With 1 base removed from V and 5 bases from J, the gap between germline ends came to 8 bases. CDR3 in amino acids: CASSLVPGTEAFF. The DNA of the CDR3 is TGTGCCAGCAGCTTAGTTCCGGGGACTGAAGCTTTCTTT. Full variable domain (missing parts from reference TRBV7-9 and TRBJ1-1): DTGVSQNPRHKITKRGQNVTFRCDPISEHNRLYWYRQTLGQGPEFLTYFQNEAQLEKSRLLSDRFSAERPKGSFSTLEIQRTEQGDSAMYLCASSLVPGTEAFFGQGTRLTVV.

Only one count was recorded for this clone. J is TRBJ2-7 and V is TRBV9; TRBD2 matches 11 bases. CDR1 is SGDLS, CDR2 YYNGEE, per germline. This CDR3 contains 15 residues. V gave up 3 bases and J gave up 4 bases; unmatched junction bases: 6. This CDR3 is CASSGELAGAYEQYF. The CDR3 coding sequence is TGTGCCAGCAGCGGAGAACTAGCGGGAGCTTACGAGCAGTACTTC.

V usage is TRBV27 and J usage is TRBJ2-3; no reliable D call. The CDR3 has 17 residues. Germline values: CDR1 MNHEY, CDR2 SMNVEV (reference sequence). V lost 3 bases, J lost 4 bases, and 20 bases lay in between. CDR3 sequence: CASSFLSRGPPPDTQYF. The CDR3 nucleotides read TGTGCCAGCAGTTTCCTTTCTCGTGGCCCTCCGCCAGATACGCAGTATTTT.

CDR3 amino acids: CASSRQADGWDEQFF. The DNA of the CDR3 is TGTGCCAGCAGCAGGCAAGCGGACGGTTGGGATGAGCAGTTCTTC. The J gene is TRBJ2-1, the V gene TRBV7-3; D perhaps matches TRBD2 (5 bases). The CDR3 covers 15 residues. Between the trimmed V and J ends, which lost 5 bases and 8 bases, there was a span of 19 bases. Germline V gives CDR1 SGHTA, CDR2 FQGTGA.

The V gene is TRBV28, the J gene TRBJ1-2; the match to TRBD1 covers 7 bases. Germline V lookup: CDR1 MDHEN, CDR2 SYDVKM. V shed 11 bases, J shed 4 bases, and the junction held 7 bases outside the gene matches. The CDR3 length is 12 residues. Here the CDR3 reads CACGQESYGYTF. The CDR3 nucleotides are TGTGCCTGCGGACAGGAATCCTATGGCTACACCTTC.

There are a few counts of this clone. Different DNA sequences within this sample yield the same CDR3. The J gene is TRBJ1-1, the V gene TRBV19, with D uncertain. CDR3 length: 13 amino acids. Germline CDR1 reads LNHDA; CDR2 reads SQIVND (reference sequence). Trimming pared 1 base from V and 1 base from J, leaving 4 bases between. CDR3 loop: CASSIGRNTEAFF. CDR3 coding DNA: TGTGCCAGTAGTATAGGCCGGAACACTGAAGCTTTCTTT.

This chain joins TRBV10-3 and TRBJ2-2; D is perhaps TRBD2 (7 bases). CDR1 is ENHRY and CDR2 is SYGVKD in the germline V gene. The CDR3 length is 17 residues. Deletions cut 1 base from V and 0 bases from J, with 12 bases between. This CDR3 is CAISEFRGATNTGELFF. Here the CDR3 DNA reads TGTGCCATCAGTGAGTTCCGGGGGGCAACGAACACCGGGGAGCTGTTTTTT.

The CDR3 bases are TGCGCCAGCAGCCAGGGGCCTCGAGAGGAGCAGTACTTC. It translates to CASSQGPREEQYF. This chain uses TRBV4-3 with TRBJ2-7; D is possibly TRBD1 (5 bases). V dropped 3 bases and J dropped 7 bases, with 13 bases sitting between them. CDR1 LGHNA and CDR2 YSLEER come from the germline V gene. This CDR3 comprises 13 residues.

The chain uses TRBV5-6 and TRBJ2-3, with D tentatively TRBD1 (6 bases). CDR3 length equals 13 residues. The germline gives CDR1 SGHDT, CDR2 YYEEEE. Deletions cut 4 bases from V and 4 bases from J, with 10 bases between. The CDR3: CASSGAGADTQYF. CDR3 DNA sequence: TGTGCCAGCAGCGGAGCAGGGGCAGATACGCAGTATTTT.